This TCR beta chain stems from a study of blood T cell repertoires in COVID-19. TCRdb keeps only in-frame clones here, not all; method: immunoSEQ multiplex PCR. The table has around 280,000 clones, around nine tenths seen once; the top ten hold about 11%. Trimming cost V 4 bases and J 7 bases, with 14 bases left between them. The CDR3 extends over 14 amino acids. The germline CDR1 and CDR2 sequences are MGHRA and YSYEKL. The TCR sequence derives from a woman aged 25-40 years with COVID-19, enrolled during active disease. The rearrangement uses TRBV4-1 and TRBJ1-5; maybe TRBD1 (5 bases). The sequenced sample was peripheral blood. The CDR3, as DNA: TGCGCCAGCAGCCCCCTAAGGGGCGCACAGCCCCAGCATTTT. It yields the protein CASSPLRGAQPQHF.